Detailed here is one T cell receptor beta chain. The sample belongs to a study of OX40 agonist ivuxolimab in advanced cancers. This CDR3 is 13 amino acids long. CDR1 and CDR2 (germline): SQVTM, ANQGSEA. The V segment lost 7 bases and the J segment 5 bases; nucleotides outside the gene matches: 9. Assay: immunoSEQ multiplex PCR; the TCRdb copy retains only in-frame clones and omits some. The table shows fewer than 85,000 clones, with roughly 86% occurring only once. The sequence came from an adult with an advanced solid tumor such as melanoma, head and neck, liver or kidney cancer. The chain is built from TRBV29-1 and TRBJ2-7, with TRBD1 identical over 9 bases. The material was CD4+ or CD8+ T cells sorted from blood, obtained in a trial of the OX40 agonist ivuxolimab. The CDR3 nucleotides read TGCAGCGCAACGGGACAGGGTGGCCACGAGCAGTACTTC. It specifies CSATGQGGHEQYF.